A single sample is the source of the 29 T cell receptor beta chains below, sequenced in a study of blood T cell repertoires in COVID-19. Clones were sequenced by immunoSEQ multiplex PCR, and TCRdb holds only the in-frame ones, with some missing. The profile shows about 74,000 clones, roughly 80% of them singletons. Input material: peripheral blood. Receptors were obtained from a human donor in a cohort sampled during active COVID-19.

This chain links TRBV29-1 with TRBJ2-5; D perhaps matches TRBD2 (5 bases). V lost 6 bases and J 2 bases, leaving 16 bases between the germline ends. Germline CDR1 is SQVTM and CDR2 is ANQGSEA. CDR3 length equals 14 residues. The CDR3 here is CSVSRVFLQETQYF. The CDR3 DNA follows: TGCAGCGTCTCGCGGGTATTCCTTCAAGAGACCCAGTACTTC. Complete variable domain (other parts from reference TRBV29-1 and TRBJ2-5): SAVISQKPSRDICQRGTSLTIQCQVDSQVTMMFWYRQQPGQSLTLIATANQGSEATYESGFVIDKFPISRPNLTFSTLTVSNMSPEDSSIYLCSVSRVFLQETQYFGPGTRLLVL.

This chain uses TRBV18 with TRBJ1-4; D possibly corresponds to TRBD1 (6 bases). In germline, CDR1 is KGHSH, CDR2 LQKENI. This CDR3 is built from 14 residues. The V end lost 6 bases, the J end lost 4 bases, and 12 bases lay between the germline ends. CDR3 bases: TGTGCCAGCTCTCAAGACAGGAATAATGAAAAACTGTTTTTT. The encoded protein is CASSQDRNNEKLFF.

The chain has TRBV2 and TRBJ2-2, with 10 bases lining up with TRBD2. The CDR3 contains 20 residues. J was trimmed by 7 bases and V by 0 bases; bases with no gene match: 17. The V gene's germline CDR1 is SNHLY and CDR2 FYNNEI. The CDR3 sequence: CASSEALRASGSSLRGELFF. For the CDR3, the DNA is TGTGCCAGCAGTGAAGCGCTTCGGGCTAGCGGGAGCAGCCTCCGCGGGGAGCTGTTTTTT.

The V gene is TRBV6-2 or TRBV6-3, the J gene TRBJ2-4; no firm D call. Germline CDR1 reads MNHEY; CDR2 reads SVGEGT. Trimming removed 2 bases from V and 2 bases from J, with 13 bases in between. The CDR3 spans 16 residues. CDR3 region: CASSYVAGLSKNIQYF. In DNA form, the CDR3 reads TGTGCCAGCAGTTACGTGGCAGGTTTGTCCAAAAACATTCAGTACTTC.

The J gene is TRBJ2-3, the V gene TRBV11-2, with 12 nucleotides matching TRBD1. Germline assignment: CDR1 SGHAT and CDR2 FQNNGV. V lost 5 bases, J lost 1 base, and 7 bases stayed unmatched. The CDR3 is 17 residues long. The DNA for the CDR3 is TGTGCCAGCAGCCGGGGACAGGGGGCAAGAGGCACAGATACGCAGTATTTT. Its protein product is CASSRGQGARGTDTQYF.

This sequence joins TRBV6-6 and TRBJ2-6; 9 positions agree with TRBD2. CDR3 size: 15 residues. V lost 11 bases, J lost 0 bases, and 5 bases stayed unmatched. Germline CDR1 reads MNHNY; CDR2 reads SVGAGI (reference sequence). CDR3 DNA sequence: TGTGCCCTAGCGGGGCAAACCTCTGGGGCCAACGTCCTGACTTTC. Translated, it gives CALAGQTSGANVLTF.

The chain carries TRBV6-5 and TRBJ1-6; D is undetermined. Germline V gene lookup returns CDR1 MNHEY and CDR2 SVGAGI. V shed 0 bases and J shed 8 bases, with 5 bases lying between them. The CDR3 consists of 13 residues. The CDR3 coding sequence is TGTGCCAGCAGTTACTCGGGAGATTCACCCCTCCACTTT. Encoded protein: CASSYSGDSPLHF.

V gene TRBV6-5 combines with J gene TRBJ2-2; TRBD1 matches 9 bases. Trimming took 8 bases from V and 3 from J; bases not matched to a gene: 4. The CDR3 extends over 14 amino acids. Germline V gives CDR1 MNHEY, CDR2 SVGAGI. Here the CDR3 reads CASGRDRDTGELFF. In DNA form, the CDR3 reads TGTGCCAGCGGCCGGGACAGGGACACCGGGGAGCTGTTTTTT.

The sample holds one count of this clone. The rearrangement joins TRBV14 to TRBJ1-4, with D possibly being TRBD1 (5 bases). Trimming pared 4 bases from V and 7 bases from J, leaving 10 bases between. From germline, CDR1 is SGHDN and CDR2 FVKESK. The CDR3 length is 13 residues. The CDR3 nucleotides read TGTGCCAGCAGCCGCGGGGGGGTTGAAAAACTGTTTTTT. Its protein is CASSRGGVEKLFF.

This rearrangement joins TRBV7-3 to TRBJ2-4, with D maybe TRBD1 (7 bases). V was trimmed by 5 bases and J by 0 bases, leaving 14 bases between them. The CDR3 is made up of 16 amino acids. Germline assignment: CDR1 SGHTA and CDR2 FQGTGA. The CDR3 sequence is CASSPGGLLAKNIQYF. CDR3 nucleotides: TGTGCCAGCAGCCCAGGGGGGCTACTAGCCAAAAACATTCAGTACTTC.

This rearrangement joins TRBV21-1 to TRBJ2-7; TRBD2, the table's D call, lacks a check against the DNA. TRBV21-1 is given as a pseudogene. CDR3 length: 16 amino acids. In DNA form, the CDR3 reads TGTGCCAGCAGCAAAAGCCAGCGGGAGACATTCTACGAGCAGTACGTC. The encoded protein is CASSKSQRETFYEQYV.

The chain carries TRBV29-1 and TRBJ2-1; 9 nucleotides line up with TRBD1. CDR1 SQVTM and CDR2 ANQGSEA come from the germline V gene. Trimming at V came to 7 bases and at J to 4 bases, leaving 5 bases not matched to a gene. The CDR3 contains 13 residues. In DNA, the CDR3 is TGCAGCGCTCGGGACAGGGAGTACAATGAGCAGTTCTTC. Protein: CSARDREYNEQFF.

CDR3 coding DNA: TGCGCCAGCAGCTTAAGTACCCAGGGGGTTGTACTGTTTTTT. It is translated as CASSLSTQGVVLFF. The V gene is TRBV4-1, the J gene TRBJ1-4, with TRBD1 identical over 7 bases. Germline V gene sequence: CDR1 MGHRA, CDR2 YSYEKL. The V gene end was trimmed by 5 bases and the J gene end by 13 bases; junction bases not matched to a gene: 13. The CDR3 consists of 14 residues.

In DNA, the CDR3 is TGTGCCAGCAGTTACCCCAAGGCCCGGGGACTTAACTATGGCTACACCTTC. Its translation is CASSYPKARGLNYGYTF. The chain combines TRBV6-2 or TRBV6-3 with TRBJ1-2; a possible D gene is TRBD1 (5 bases). V lost 2 bases and J 1 base, leaving 17 bases between the germline ends. Germline V lookup: CDR1 MNHEY, CDR2 SVGEGT. The CDR3 totals 17 residues.

The V and J genes are TRBV2 and TRBJ2-1, with D possibly being TRBD1 (6 bases). CDR1 and CDR2 from the germline V gene are SNHLY and FYNNEI. Trimming shortened V by 5 bases and J by 6 bases, and 17 bases separated the two germline ends. The CDR3 is made up of 15 amino acids. The CDR3 loop reads CASSPGDLNSNEQFF. The CDR3 nucleotides are TGTGCCAGCAGTCCAGGGGACCTTAACAGCAATGAGCAGTTCTTC. Supplemented by reference TRBV2 and TRBJ2-1, the full variable domain reads EPEVTQTPSHQVTQMGQEVILRCVPISNHLYFYWYRQILGQKVEFLVSFYNNEISEKSEIFDDQFSVERPDGSNFTLKIRSTKLEDSAMYFCASSPGDLNSNEQFFGPGTRLTVL.

Only a few counts were recorded for this clone. The chain recombines TRBV7-8 with TRBJ1-5, with 10 bases fitting TRBD1. This CDR3 has 16 amino acids. The trim removed 4 bases at V and 1 base at J, leaving 4 bases unmatched. In germline, CDR1 is SGHVS, CDR2 FQNEAQ. CDR3 DNA: TGTGCCAGCAGCTCCAGGACAGGGGGGAGCAATCAGCCCCAGCATTTT. Protein sequence: CASSSRTGGSNQPQHF.

The V gene is TRBV18, the J gene TRBJ1-4, with D possibly matching TRBD1 (5 bases). This CDR3 contains 14 residues. V was clipped by 6 bases and J by 0 bases, with 8 bases between them. Germline lookup yields CDR1 KGHSH and CDR2 LQKENI. This CDR3 reads CASSRGATNEKLFF. Written as DNA, the CDR3 is TGTGCCAGCTCGCGGGGGGCAACTAATGAAAAACTGTTTTTT.

This clone was seen a handful of times. The chain couples TRBV5-4 to TRBJ1-1; D unresolved. CDR3 length equals 14 residues. V was clipped by 0 bases and J by 8 bases, with 14 bases between them. CDR1 and CDR2 (germline): SGHNT, YYREEE (reference sequence). CDR3 sequence reads: CASSLGRSLTEAFF. CDR3 DNA sequence: TGTGCCAGCAGCTTGGGTAGATCCTTGACAGAAGCTTTCTTT.

This clone was observed a single time. V usage is TRBV27 and J usage is TRBJ2-7; D possibly corresponds to TRBD1 (7 bases). Germline values: CDR1 MNHEY, CDR2 SMNVEV (reference sequence). The CDR3 contains 17 residues. Trimming took off 4 bases at V and 4 bases at J, with 23 bases between the two ends. The CDR3 sequence: CASSSYLGGKGAYEQYF. The CDR3 DNA is TGTGCCAGCAGTTCCTACTTAGGGGGGAAGGGGGCTTACGAGCAGTACTTC.

The chain carries TRBV4-1 and TRBJ2-2; 9 bases are shared with TRBD1. The CDR3 has 14 residues. Germline assignment: CDR1 MGHRA and CDR2 YSYEKL. J was trimmed by 4 bases and V by 4 bases; bases with no gene match: 1. CDR3 sequence (DNA): TGCGCCAGCAGCCGGACAGGGGTCACCGGGGAGCTGTTTTTT. Protein product: CASSRTGVTGELFF.

The CDR3 DNA is TGTGCCAGCAGCTTAGACATGAACACTGAAGCTTTCTTT. Its translation: CASSLDMNTEAFF. V usage is TRBV13 and J usage is TRBJ1-1, with D uncertain. The CDR3 loop spans 13 amino acids. From germline, CDR1 is PRHDT and CDR2 FYEKMQ (reference sequence). V shed 1 base and J shed 0 bases, with 3 bases lying between them.

Comments on this clone: One end of the junction does not line up with germline, which may come from a read error. The rearrangement links TRBV7-7 to TRBJ2-1, with D possibly TRBD1 on 6 matching bases. In germline, CDR1 is SSHAT, CDR2 FNYEAQ (reference sequence). This CDR3 spans 15 amino acids. CDR3 residues: CASSLGDNSYNEQFF. The DNA for the CDR3 is TGTGCTAGCAGCTTAGGGGACAACTCCTACAATGAGCAGTTCTTC.

The V gene is TRBV6-2 or TRBV6-3, the J gene TRBJ1-1; 11 bases are shared with TRBD1. Germline CDR1 is MNHEY and CDR2 is SVGEGT. Trimming at V came to 5 bases and at J to 11 bases, leaving 19 bases not matched to a gene. The length of the CDR3 is 17 residues. CDR3 in amino acids: CASSLGPPGQGVLRAFF. The CDR3 DNA is TGTGCCAGCAGTCTAGGTCCCCCGGGACAGGGGGTTTTAAGGGCTTTCTTT.

J is TRBJ2-7 and V is TRBV27; D is unclear. This CDR3 has 13 residues. CDR1 is MNHEY, CDR2 SMNVEV, per germline (reference sequence). Trimming removed 3 bases from V and 0 bases from J, with 6 bases in between. The chain's CDR3 is CASSFSYSYEQYF. The DNA for the CDR3 is TGTGCCAGCAGTTTTAGTTACTCCTACGAGCAGTACTTC.

The count of this clone is one. This CDR3 is CASSLRGEKLFF. For the CDR3, the DNA is TGTGCCAGCAGCCTCCGGGGGGAAAAACTGTTTTTT. V is TRBV2 and J is TRBJ1-4; D perhaps matches TRBD1 (5 bases). The CDR3 consists of 12 residues. CDR1 and CDR2 (germline): SNHLY, FYNNEI. V gave up 6 bases and J gave up 8 bases, with 10 bases separating them.

The CDR3: CASSPSLQGGTNEKLFF. The CDR3 nucleotides are TGTGCCAGCTCACCATCCCTGCAGGGGGGCACTAATGAAAAACTGTTTTTT. The chain joins TRBV18 to TRBJ1-4, with TRBD1 identical over 7 bases. Germline V CDR1 and CDR2: KGHSH, LQKENI. V trimming: 2 bases; J trimming: 2 bases; junction bases outside the gene matches: 8. The CDR3 loop spans 17 amino acids.

This rearrangement joins TRBV4-1 to TRBJ1-1; tentative D call: TRBD1 (5 bases). The CDR3 is made up of 14 amino acids. CDR1 and CDR2 from the germline V gene are MGHRA and YSYEKL. V lost 0 bases to trimming and J lost 4 bases, with 9 bases between them. This CDR3 reads CASSQEPRGTEAFF. The CDR3 DNA reads TGCGCCAGCAGCCAAGAACCTAGGGGCACTGAAGCTTTCTTT.

The chain has TRBV6-6 and TRBJ2-1, with unresolved D. There are 16 residues in the CDR3. Germline CDR1 is MNHNY and CDR2 is SVGAGI (reference sequence). The ends were cut back, 2 bases at V and 0 bases at J, with 11 bases in the middle. CDR3 in amino acids: CASSYPEQSSYNEQFF. CDR3 nucleotides: TGTGCCAGCAGTTACCCCGAACAGAGCTCCTACAATGAGCAGTTCTTC.

This chain links TRBV19 with TRBJ2-7; TRBD2 matches at 11 bases. CDR3 length equals 13 residues. In germline, CDR1 is LNHDA, CDR2 SQIVND (reference sequence). The trim removed 8 bases at V and 5 bases at J, leaving 5 bases unmatched. The CDR3 loop is CASGGTSGNEQYF. DNA for the CDR3: TGTGCCAGTGGGGGGACTAGCGGAAACGAGCAGTACTTC.